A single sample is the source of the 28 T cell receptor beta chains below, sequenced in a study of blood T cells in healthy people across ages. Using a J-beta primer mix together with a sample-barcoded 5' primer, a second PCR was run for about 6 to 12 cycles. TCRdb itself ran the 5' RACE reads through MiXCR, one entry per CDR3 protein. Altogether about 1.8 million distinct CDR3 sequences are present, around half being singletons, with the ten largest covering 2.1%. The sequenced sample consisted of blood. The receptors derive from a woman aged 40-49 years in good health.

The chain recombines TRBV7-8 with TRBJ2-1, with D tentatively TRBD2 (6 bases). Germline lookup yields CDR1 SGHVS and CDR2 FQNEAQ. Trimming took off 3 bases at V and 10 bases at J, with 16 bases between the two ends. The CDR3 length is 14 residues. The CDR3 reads CASSLASDHREQFF. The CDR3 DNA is TGTGCCAGCAGCTTGGCTAGCGACCACCGAGAGCAGTTCTTC.

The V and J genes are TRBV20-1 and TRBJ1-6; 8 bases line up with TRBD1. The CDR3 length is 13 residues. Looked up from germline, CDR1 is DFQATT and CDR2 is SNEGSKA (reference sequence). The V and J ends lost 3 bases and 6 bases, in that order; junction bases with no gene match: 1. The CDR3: CSASTGGNSPLHF. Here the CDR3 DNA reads TGCAGTGCTAGTACAGGGGGTAATTCACCCCTCCACTTT.

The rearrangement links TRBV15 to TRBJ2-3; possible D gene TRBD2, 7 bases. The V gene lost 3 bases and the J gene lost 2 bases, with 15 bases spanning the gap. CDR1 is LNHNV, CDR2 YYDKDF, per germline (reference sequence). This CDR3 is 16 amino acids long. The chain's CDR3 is CATSSRRGPNTDTQYF. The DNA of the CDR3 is TGTGCCACCAGCAGTAGGCGGGGGCCCAACACAGATACGCAGTATTTT.

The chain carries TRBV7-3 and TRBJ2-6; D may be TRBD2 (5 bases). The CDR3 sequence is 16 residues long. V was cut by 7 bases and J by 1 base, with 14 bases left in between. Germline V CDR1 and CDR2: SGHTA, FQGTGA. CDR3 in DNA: TGTGCCAGCAACCCCAAGGCGGGTTCTGGGGCCAACGTCCTGACTTTC. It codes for CASNPKAGSGANVLTF.

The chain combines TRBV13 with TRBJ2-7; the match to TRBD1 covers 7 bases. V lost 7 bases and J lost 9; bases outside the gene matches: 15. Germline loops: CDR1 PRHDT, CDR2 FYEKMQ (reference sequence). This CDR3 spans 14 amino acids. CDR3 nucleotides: TGTGCCAGCATCTCCAGGATCGTGGGGGACAGGCAGTACTTC. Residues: CASISRIVGDRQYF.

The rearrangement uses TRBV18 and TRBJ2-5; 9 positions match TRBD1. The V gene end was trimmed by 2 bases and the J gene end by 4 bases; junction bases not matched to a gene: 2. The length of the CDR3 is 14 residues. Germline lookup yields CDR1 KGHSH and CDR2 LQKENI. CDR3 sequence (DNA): TGTGCCAGCTCACCAGCGGACAGGGGAGAGACCCAGTACTTC. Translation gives CASSPADRGETQYF.

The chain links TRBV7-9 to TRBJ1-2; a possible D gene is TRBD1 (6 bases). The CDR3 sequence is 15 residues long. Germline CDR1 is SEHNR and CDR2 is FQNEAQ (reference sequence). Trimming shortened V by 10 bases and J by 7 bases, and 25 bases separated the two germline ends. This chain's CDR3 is CATDAGGLQSGGYTF. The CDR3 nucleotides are TGTGCCACCGACGCTGGGGGCCTCCAGAGCGGTGGCTACACCTTC.

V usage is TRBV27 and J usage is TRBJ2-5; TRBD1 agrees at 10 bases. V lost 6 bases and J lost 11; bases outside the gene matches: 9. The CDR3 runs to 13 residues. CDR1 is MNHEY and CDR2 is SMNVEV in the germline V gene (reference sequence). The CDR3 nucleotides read TGTGCCAGCAGAGACAGGGGGCGCAGAGAGCAGTACTTC. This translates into CASRDRGRREQYF.

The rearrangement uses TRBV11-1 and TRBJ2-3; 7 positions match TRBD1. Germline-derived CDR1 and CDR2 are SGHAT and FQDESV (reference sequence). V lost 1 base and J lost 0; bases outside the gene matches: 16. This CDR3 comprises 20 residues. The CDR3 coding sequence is TGTGCCAGCAGCTTAGATAATGGGACAGTCCCTAGTTCTAGCACAGATACGCAGTATTTT. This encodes CASSLDNGTVPSSSTDTQYF.

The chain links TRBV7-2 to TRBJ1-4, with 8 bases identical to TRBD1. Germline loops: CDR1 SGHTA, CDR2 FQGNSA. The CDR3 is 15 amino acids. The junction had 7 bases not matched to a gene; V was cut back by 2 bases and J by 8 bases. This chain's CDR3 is CASSLRQGAREKLFF. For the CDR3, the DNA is TGTGCCAGCAGCTTACGGCAGGGGGCAAGGGAAAAACTGTTTTTT. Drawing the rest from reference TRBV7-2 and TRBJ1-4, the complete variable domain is GAGVSQSPSNKVTEKGKDVELRCDPISGHTALYWYRQSLGQGLEFLIYFQGNSAPDKSGLPSDRFSAERTGGSVSTLTIQRTQQEDSAVYLCASSLRQGAREKLFFGSGTQLSVL.

The CDR3 region has the DNA TGCGCCAGCAGTTCAGGGATCGGCTACACCTTC. Its protein is CASSSGIGYTF. This chain joins TRBV5-1 and TRBJ1-2; maybe TRBD1 (5 bases). The length of the CDR3 is 11 residues. Germline-derived CDR1 and CDR2 are SGHRS and YFSETQ. Trimming took off 5 bases at V and 8 bases at J, with 10 bases between the two ends.

CDR3 coding DNA: TGCGCCAGCGCCAACCGAGGACAGGGGGGAGATTTTTCCTACGAGCAGTACTTC. Protein sequence: CASANRGQGGDFSYEQYF. The chain employs TRBV5-1 and TRBJ2-7, with TRBD1 matching 10 bases. The CDR3 is 18 residues long. The V and J ends lost 7 bases and 1 base, in that order; junction bases with no gene match: 17. Germline CDR1 reads SGHRS; CDR2 reads YFSETQ.

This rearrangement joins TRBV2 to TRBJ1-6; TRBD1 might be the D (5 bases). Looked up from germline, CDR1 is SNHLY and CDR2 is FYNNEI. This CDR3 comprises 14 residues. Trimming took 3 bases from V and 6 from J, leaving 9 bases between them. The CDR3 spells CASSEQGSNSPLHF. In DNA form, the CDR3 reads TGTGCCAGCAGTGAGCAGGGCTCTAATTCACCCCTCCACTTT.

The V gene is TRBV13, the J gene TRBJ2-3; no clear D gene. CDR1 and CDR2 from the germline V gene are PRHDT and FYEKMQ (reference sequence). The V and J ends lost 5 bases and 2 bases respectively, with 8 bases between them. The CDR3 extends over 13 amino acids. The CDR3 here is CASSAYDTDTQYF. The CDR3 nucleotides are TGTGCCAGCAGCGCCTATGACACAGATACGCAGTATTTT.

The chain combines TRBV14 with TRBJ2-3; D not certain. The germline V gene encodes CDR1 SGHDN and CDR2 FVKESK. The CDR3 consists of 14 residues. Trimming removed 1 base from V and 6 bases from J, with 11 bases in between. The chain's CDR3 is CASSQATMGDTQYF. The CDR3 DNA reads TGTGCCAGCAGCCAAGCGACCATGGGTGATACGCAGTATTTT.

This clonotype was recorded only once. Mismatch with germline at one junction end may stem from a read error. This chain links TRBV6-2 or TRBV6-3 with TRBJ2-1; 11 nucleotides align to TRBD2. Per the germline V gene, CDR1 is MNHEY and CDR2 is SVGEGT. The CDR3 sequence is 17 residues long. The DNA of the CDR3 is TGTGCCAGCAGTTACTCGACTAGCGGGGCCTCCTATAATGAGCAGTTCTTC. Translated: CASSYSTSGASYNEQFF.

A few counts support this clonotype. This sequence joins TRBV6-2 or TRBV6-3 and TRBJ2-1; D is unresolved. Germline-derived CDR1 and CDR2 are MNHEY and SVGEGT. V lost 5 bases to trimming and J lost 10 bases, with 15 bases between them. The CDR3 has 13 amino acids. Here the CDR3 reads CASSLPGPKEQFF. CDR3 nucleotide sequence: TGTGCCAGCAGTCTCCCCGGACCCAAAGAGCAGTTCTTC.

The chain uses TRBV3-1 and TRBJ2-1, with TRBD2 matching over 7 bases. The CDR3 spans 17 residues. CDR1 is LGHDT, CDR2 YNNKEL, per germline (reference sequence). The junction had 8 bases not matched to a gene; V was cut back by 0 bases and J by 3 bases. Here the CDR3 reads CASSQDGTTLLYNEQFF. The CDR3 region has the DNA TGTGCCAGCAGCCAAGACGGGACTACCCTACTCTACAATGAGCAGTTCTTC.

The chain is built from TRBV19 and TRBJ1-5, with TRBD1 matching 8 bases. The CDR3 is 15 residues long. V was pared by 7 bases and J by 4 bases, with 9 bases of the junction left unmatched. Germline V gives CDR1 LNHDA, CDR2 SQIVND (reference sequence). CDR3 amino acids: CASISQGATNQPQHF. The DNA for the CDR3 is TGTGCCAGTATTTCGCAGGGGGCTACGAATCAGCCCCAGCATTTT.

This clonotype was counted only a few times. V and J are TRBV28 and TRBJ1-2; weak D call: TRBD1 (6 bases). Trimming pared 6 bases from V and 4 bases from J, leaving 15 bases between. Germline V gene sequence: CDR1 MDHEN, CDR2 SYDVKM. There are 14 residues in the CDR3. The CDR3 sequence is CASRSSGQAYGYTF. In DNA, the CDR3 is TGTGCCAGCAGATCGTCGGGACAAGCCTATGGCTACACCTTC.

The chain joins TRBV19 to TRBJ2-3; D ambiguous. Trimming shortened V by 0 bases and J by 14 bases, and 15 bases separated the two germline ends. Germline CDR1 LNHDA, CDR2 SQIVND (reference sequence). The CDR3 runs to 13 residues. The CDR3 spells CASSIETHSRLYF. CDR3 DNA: TGTGCCAGTAGTATAGAGACCCATTCCCGGCTGTATTTT.

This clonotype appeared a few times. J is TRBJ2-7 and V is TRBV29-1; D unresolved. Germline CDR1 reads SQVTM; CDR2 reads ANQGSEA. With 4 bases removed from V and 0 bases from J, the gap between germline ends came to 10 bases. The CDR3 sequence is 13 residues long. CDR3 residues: CSVAASLSYEQYF. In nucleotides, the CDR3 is TGCAGCGTTGCAGCAAGCCTCTCCTACGAGCAGTACTTC.

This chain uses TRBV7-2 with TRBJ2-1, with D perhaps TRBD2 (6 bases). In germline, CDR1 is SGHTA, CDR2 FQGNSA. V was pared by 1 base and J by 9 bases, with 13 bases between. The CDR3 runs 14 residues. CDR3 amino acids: CASSLERLVGEQFF. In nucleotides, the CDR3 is TGTGCCAGCAGCTTAGAGAGACTAGTAGGTGAGCAGTTCTTC.

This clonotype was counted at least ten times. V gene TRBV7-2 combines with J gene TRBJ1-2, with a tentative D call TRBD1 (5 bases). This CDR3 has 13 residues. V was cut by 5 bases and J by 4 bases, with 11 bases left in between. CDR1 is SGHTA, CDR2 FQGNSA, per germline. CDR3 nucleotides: TGTGCCAGCAGCCCCGCTGGGGGCTATGGCTACACCTTC. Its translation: CASSPAGGYGYTF.

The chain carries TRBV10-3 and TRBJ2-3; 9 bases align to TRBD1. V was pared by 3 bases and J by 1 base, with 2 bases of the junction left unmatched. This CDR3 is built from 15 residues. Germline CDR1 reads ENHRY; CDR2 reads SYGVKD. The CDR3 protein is CAISERDRGTDTQYF. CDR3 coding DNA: TGTGCCATCAGTGAAAGGGACAGGGGCACAGATACGCAGTATTTT.

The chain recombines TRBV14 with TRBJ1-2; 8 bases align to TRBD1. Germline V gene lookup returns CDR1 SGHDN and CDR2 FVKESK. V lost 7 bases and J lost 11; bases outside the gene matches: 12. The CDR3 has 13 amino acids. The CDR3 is CASTVSGGSGYTF. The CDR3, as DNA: TGTGCCAGCACCGTCTCAGGGGGCTCAGGGTACACCTTC. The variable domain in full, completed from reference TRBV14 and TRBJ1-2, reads EAGVTQFPSHSVIEKGQTVTLRCDPISGHDNLYWYRRVMGKEIKFLLHFVKESKQDESGMPNNRFLAERTGGTYSTLKVQPAELEDSGVYFCASTVSGGSGYTFGSGTRLTVV.

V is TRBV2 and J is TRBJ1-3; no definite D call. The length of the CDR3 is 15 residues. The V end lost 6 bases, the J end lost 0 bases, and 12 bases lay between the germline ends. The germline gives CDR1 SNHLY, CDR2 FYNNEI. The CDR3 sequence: CASRAGSPSGNTIYF. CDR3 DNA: TGTGCCAGCAGGGCGGGTTCCCCCTCTGGAAACACCATATATTTT.

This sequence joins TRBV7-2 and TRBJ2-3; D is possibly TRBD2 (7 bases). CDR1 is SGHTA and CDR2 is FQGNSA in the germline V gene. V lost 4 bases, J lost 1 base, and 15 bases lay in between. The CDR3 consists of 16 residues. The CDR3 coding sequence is TGTGCCAGCAGCTCCCCCCGAGGGGGGGGCACAGATACGCAGTATTTT. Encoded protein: CASSSPRGGGTDTQYF. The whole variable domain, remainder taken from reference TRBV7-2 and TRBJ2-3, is GAGVSQSPSNKVTEKGKDVELRCDPISGHTALYWYRQSLGQGLEFLIYFQGNSAPDKSGLPSDRFSAERTGGSVSTLTIQRTQQEDSAVYLCASSSPRGGGTDTQYFGPGTRLTVL.